The 15 T cell receptor beta chains below come from one sample, sequenced in a study of CD8+CD57+ T cells in acquired aplastic anemia. TCR beta VDJ and CDR3 profiles were obtained from a genomic DNA template. Using its own MiXCR run on the reads, TCRdb lists one record per CDR3 protein. Of 100,000 to 150,000 distinct CDR3 sequences listed, almost 40% were seen once; the top ten hold over 2%. In patients chosen for sequencing, flow cytometry had shown CD8+CD57+ cell expansion. Source material: sorted CD4+, CD8+, or CD8+CD57+ T cells (not recorded which) from PBMCs. The receptors stem from a human donor with aplastic anemia.

This clonotype came up many times. CDR3 bases: TGCGCCAGCAGCTCCTCTCCGGGACAGGGAGCCTACGAGCAGTACTTC. This gives the protein CASSSSPGQGAYEQYF. The chain uses TRBV5-1 and TRBJ2-7; 9 nucleotides agree with TRBD1. The CDR3 has 16 amino acids. V lost 3 bases and J lost 2; bases outside the gene matches: 9. Germline V CDR1 and CDR2: SGHRS, YFSETQ.

The rearrangement links TRBV5-4 to TRBJ2-1; 8 bases align to TRBD2. Unmatched junction bases numbered 6, after V lost 3 bases and J lost 4 bases. This CDR3 is built from 15 residues. Germline assignment: CDR1 SGHNT and CDR2 YYREEE (reference sequence). The CDR3 DNA reads TGTGCCAGCAGCTGGCAGCGGGGGCCTTACAATGAGCAGTTCTTC. Translated: CASSWQRGPYNEQFF.

V is TRBV5-1 and J is TRBJ1-2, with D maybe TRBD1 (5 bases). The length of the CDR3 is 15 residues. Between the trimmed V and J ends, which lost 2 bases and 6 bases, there was a span of 17 bases. CDR1 is SGHRS, CDR2 YFSETQ, per germline. CDR3 DNA sequence: TGCGCCAGCAGCTTCGGAGGGTCGGGGGTTCATGGCTACACCTTC. This sequence encodes CASSFGGSGVHGYTF.

This clonotype occurred many times. This chain joins TRBV19 and TRBJ1-5; no clear D gene. The germline gives CDR1 LNHDA, CDR2 SQIVND (reference sequence). There are 16 residues in the CDR3. The V end lost 6 bases, the J end lost 2 bases, and 17 bases lay between the germline ends. The DNA of the CDR3 is TGTGCCAGTAGACCCCGTCGGGCAGCTGGCAATCAGCCCCAGCATTTT. Amino acid sequence: CASRPRRAAGNQPQHF.

This clonotype was seen only a few times. The CDR3, as DNA: TGTGCCACCCTAAACGGGGGAACAGATACGCAGTATTTT. Protein product: CATLNGGTDTQYF. The chain links TRBV10-3 to TRBJ2-3; TRBD2 is a possible D gene (6 bases). Trimming shortened V by 10 bases and J by 3 bases, and 14 bases separated the two germline ends. Germline V gene sequence: CDR1 ENHRY, CDR2 SYGVKD. The CDR3 covers 13 residues.

This clonotype was seen at least ten times. The chain employs TRBV20-1 and TRBJ1-2; 9 nucleotides align to TRBD1. CDR3 length: 14 residues. Germline V gene sequence: CDR1 DFQATT, CDR2 SNEGSKA (reference sequence). J was trimmed by 5 bases and V by 4 bases; bases with no gene match: 8. The CDR3 sequence is CSATQAGTGYGYTF. The CDR3 DNA is TGCAGTGCTACCCAAGCCGGGACAGGGTATGGCTACACCTTC.

The CDR3 loop reads CASSIVGRGGYGYTF. The CDR3 DNA reads as TGTGCCAGTAGTATCGTCGGCAGGGGAGGCTATGGCTACACCTTC. This chain connects TRBV19 to TRBJ1-2; D possibly corresponds to TRBD1 (6 bases). The CDR3 sequence is 15 residues long. With 3 bases removed from V and 4 bases from J, the gap between germline ends came to 15 bases. Germline V CDR1 and CDR2: LNHDA, SQIVND (reference sequence).

This clonotype was picked up many times. CDR3 amino acids: CATSSINRGDSQPQHF. Here the CDR3 DNA reads TGTGCCACCAGCAGTATTAACAGGGGGGATAGTCAGCCCCAGCATTTT. The chain joins TRBV15 to TRBJ1-5; the match to TRBD1 covers 8 bases. The germline gives CDR1 LNHNV, CDR2 YYDKDF (reference sequence). V dropped 3 bases and J dropped 6; count of bases not matched to a gene: 10. This CDR3 has 16 residues.

This clonotype occurred a few times. V gene TRBV25-1 combines with J gene TRBJ2-2, with D hard to call. Per germline, CDR1 MGHDK and CDR2 SYGVNS. The CDR3 consists of 9 residues. The CDR3 DNA reads as TGTGCGAACACCGGGGAGCTGTTTTTT. Protein product: CANTGELFF.

This clonotype was seen ten or more times. The gene calls are TRBV7-2 and TRBJ2-5; 9 nucleotides agree with TRBD2. The ends lost 2 bases at V and 5 bases at J; junction bases unmatched: 6. The germline V gene encodes CDR1 SGHTA and CDR2 FQGNSA. The CDR3 length is 15 residues. DNA of the CDR3: TGTGCCAGCAGCTTAAAAGCGGGGGGAAGGGAGACCCAGTACTTC. Protein product: CASSLKAGGRETQYF.

This clonotype has a count of ten or more. The chain employs TRBV20-1 and TRBJ1-5; D call uncertain. The CDR3 is made up of 13 amino acids. Germline V gene sequence: CDR1 DFQATT, CDR2 SNEGSKA (reference sequence). Trimming stripped 0 bases from V and 0 bases from J, with 3 bases between. CDR3 nucleotide sequence: TGCAGTGCTAGAGAGGGTAGCAATCAGCCCCAGCATTTT. It is translated as CSAREGSNQPQHF.

This clonotype showed up many times. The chain couples TRBV5-8 to TRBJ1-2; tentatively, D is TRBD1 (5 bases). Germline V gene sequence: CDR1 SGHTS, CDR2 YDEGEE. CDR3 size: 13 residues. The ends were cut back, 1 base at V and 6 bases at J, with 10 bases in the middle. CDR3 sequence (DNA): TGTGCCAGCAGCTTGACAAGGGGCGATGGCTACACCTTC. Its protein is CASSLTRGDGYTF.

This clonotype was picked up many times. V and J are TRBV11-2 and TRBJ2-1; 7 nucleotides align to TRBD1. Germline-derived CDR1 and CDR2 are SGHAT and FQNNGV. This CDR3 is 16 amino acids long. With V trimmed by 5 bases and J by 9 bases, 16 bases remained unmatched. DNA for the CDR3: TGTGCCAGCAGCCCACCCTCGTCGACAGGGTGGAGTGAGCAGTTCTTC. It is translated as CASSPPSSTGWSEQFF.

This clonotype was observed a handful of times. V usage is TRBV10-2 and J usage is TRBJ2-3; maybe TRBD1 (5 bases). The CDR3 runs 11 residues. In germline, CDR1 is WSHSY, CDR2 SAAADI. Deletions cut 7 bases from V and 6 bases from J, with 8 bases between. The CDR3 here is CASTRADTQYF. For the CDR3, the DNA is TGCGCCAGCACCAGGGCGGATACGCAGTATTTT.

The CDR3 is CASSMRGGGTDTQYF. The CDR3 DNA reads as TGTGCCAGTAGTATGCGGGGGGGAGGCACAGATACGCAGTATTTT. This chain joins TRBV19 and TRBJ2-3, with 9 nucleotides matching TRBD2. CDR1 LNHDA and CDR2 SQIVND come from the germline V gene (reference sequence). The CDR3 spans 15 residues. V was clipped by 3 bases and J by 1 base; unmatched bases: 2.